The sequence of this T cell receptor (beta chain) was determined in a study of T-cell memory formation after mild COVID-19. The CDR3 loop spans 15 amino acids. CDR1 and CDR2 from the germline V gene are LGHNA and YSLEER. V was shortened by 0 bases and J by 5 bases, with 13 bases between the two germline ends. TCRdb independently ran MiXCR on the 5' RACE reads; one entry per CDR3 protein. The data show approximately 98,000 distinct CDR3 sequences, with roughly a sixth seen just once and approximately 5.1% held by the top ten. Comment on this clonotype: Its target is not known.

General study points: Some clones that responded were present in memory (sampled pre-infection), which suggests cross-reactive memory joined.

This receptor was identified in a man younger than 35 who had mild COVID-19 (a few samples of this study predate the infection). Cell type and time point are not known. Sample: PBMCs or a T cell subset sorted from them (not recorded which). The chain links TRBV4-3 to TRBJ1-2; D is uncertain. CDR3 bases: TGCGCCAGCAGCCAAGATCGGCCAGACTCTTATGGCTACACCTTC. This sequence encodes CASSQDRPDSYGYTF.